A single sample gave rise to the 20 T cell receptor beta chains below, sequenced in a study of response to subunit inactivated influenza vaccine. Via MiXCR, TCRdb re-called the RT-PCR reads, giving one row per CDR3 protein. This table holds roughly 570,000 distinct CDR3 sequences, 14% found once. Specimen: PBMCs from blood, collected 11 to 12 days after vaccination. The source of these receptors is a man aged 50 to 59 who received an inactivated influenza vaccine.

This clonotype was seen a few times. Here the CDR3 reads CASSEYGRGLGYGYTF. The DNA for the CDR3 is TGTGCCAGCAGTGAATATGGTAGGGGGTTAGGCTATGGCTACACCTTC. The chain couples TRBV2 to TRBJ1-2; a weak D match, TRBD1 (6 bases). CDR1 and CDR2 from the germline V gene are SNHLY and FYNNEI. The CDR3 totals 16 residues. V was shortened by 2 bases and J by 4 bases, with 17 bases between the two germline ends.

This clonotype has more than one count but fewer than ten. The chain has TRBV29-1 and TRBJ2-2; possibly TRBD1 or TRBD2 for D (5 bases each). In germline, CDR1 is SQVTM, CDR2 ANQGSEA. The CDR3 length is 12 residues. The germline V and J ends were trimmed by 2 bases and 7 bases, with 8 bases remaining between them. CDR3 sequence: CSVERGDGELFF. CDR3 coding DNA: TGCAGCGTTGAAAGAGGGGACGGGGAGCTGTTTTTT.

This clonotype was detected only once. The CDR3 spells CASSLVGKAGSPLHF. CDR3 in DNA: TGTGCCAGCAGTTTAGTGGGAAAGGCGGGTTCACCCCTCCACTTT. The gene calls are TRBV27 and TRBJ1-6; D gene ambiguous. V lost 2 bases to trimming and J lost 9 bases, with 14 bases between them. CDR3 length equals 15 residues. From germline, CDR1 is MNHEY and CDR2 SMNVEV (reference sequence).

V usage is TRBV5-6 and J usage is TRBJ2-1; TRBD1 might be the D (5 bases). Germline CDR1 and CDR2: SGHDT and YYEEEE. This CDR3 is 16 amino acids long. The ends were cut back, 6 bases at V and 8 bases at J, with 24 bases in the middle. The chain's CDR3 is CASIPPHRVGPDEQFF. CDR3 bases: TGTGCCAGCATCCCCCCTCACCGGGTGGGGCCCGATGAGCAGTTCTTC.

This chain uses TRBV12-3 or TRBV12-4 with TRBJ2-5; weak D call: TRBD1 (5 bases). The V end lost 3 bases, the J end lost 5 bases, and 13 bases lay between the germline ends. CDR3 length: 14 residues. The CDR3 DNA follows: TGTGCCAGCAGTTTGGGGCTTCTCCGCGAGACCCAGTACTTC. Residues: CASSLGLLRETQYF.

This clonotype has more than one count but fewer than ten. This chain links TRBV3-1 with TRBJ2-5; TRBD2 might be the D (5 bases). CDR1 is LGHDT and CDR2 is YNNKEL in the germline V gene (reference sequence). The length of the CDR3 is 16 residues. V was pared by 2 bases and J by 4 bases, with 17 bases between. The CDR3 region has the DNA TGTGCCAGCAGCCAATTCTACGGCGGTGGAGGAGAGACCCAGTACTTC. It codes for CASSQFYGGGGETQYF.

This clonotype was counted a few times. This chain joins TRBV7-2 and TRBJ2-7, with D tentatively TRBD1 (6 bases). The V and J ends lost 1 base and 0 bases respectively, with 13 bases between them. Germline V CDR1 and CDR2: SGHTA, FQGNSA. CDR3 length: 16 residues. The DNA for the CDR3 is TGTGCCAGCAGCTTAGTCGGGGACATGGTCTCCTACGAGCAGTACTTC. Encoded protein: CASSLVGDMVSYEQYF.

This clonotype appeared many times. The J gene is TRBJ2-3, the V gene TRBV5-5; D is ambiguous. Trimming stripped 0 bases from V and 2 bases from J, with 7 bases between. Looked up from germline, CDR1 is SGHKS and CDR2 is YYEKEE (reference sequence). The CDR3 consists of 14 residues. The CDR3 coding sequence is TGTGCCAGCAGCTTGGATAGGAACACAGATACGCAGTATTTT. Translation gives CASSLDRNTDTQYF. Using reference TRBV5-5 and TRBJ2-3 for the parts outside the CDR3, the full variable domain is DAGVTQSPTHLIKTRGQQVTLRCSPISGHKSVSWYQQVLGQGPQFIFQYYEKEERGRGNFPDRFSARQFPNYSSELNVNALLLGDSALYLCASSLDRNTDTQYFGPGTRLTVL.

The V call is TRBV7-7, the J call TRBJ2-2; the D gene is possibly TRBD2 (5 bases). This CDR3 spans 15 amino acids. V was trimmed by 8 bases and J by 5 bases, leaving 18 bases between them. Germline lookup yields CDR1 SSHAT and CDR2 FNYEAQ (reference sequence). CDR3 coding DNA: TGTGCCAGCGCCGAAACTTCCTCGGGGACCGGGGAGCTGTTTTTT. This gives the protein CASAETSSGTGELFF.

This sequence joins TRBV4-1 and TRBJ2-1, with a possible D match to TRBD1 (6 bases). Germline CDR1 and CDR2: MGHRA and YSYEKL. The CDR3 totals 13 residues. V lost 6 bases and J 4 bases, leaving 10 bases between the germline ends. The CDR3 sequence is CASRATGYNEQFF. DNA for the CDR3: TGCGCCAGCAGAGCGACAGGTTACAATGAGCAGTTCTTC.

The chain couples TRBV12-3 or TRBV12-4 to TRBJ1-2; D may be TRBD1 (5 bases). The CDR3 length is 12 residues. Trimming shortened V by 4 bases and J by 8 bases, and 11 bases separated the two germline ends. CDR3 loop: CASSYPGDGYTF. The CDR3 bases are TGTGCCAGCAGTTACCCGGGGGACGGCTACACCTTC.

This clonotype was seen only a few times. This chain connects TRBV6-1 to TRBJ2-7, with 9 bases that match TRBD2. The CDR3 is 15 residues long. Looked up from germline, CDR1 is MNHNS and CDR2 is SASEGT. The trim removed 0 bases at V and 2 bases at J, leaving 2 bases unmatched. The CDR3 nucleotides are TGTGCCAGCAGTGAAGCTAGCGGGGGCACCTACGAGCAGTACTTC. This sequence encodes CASSEASGGTYEQYF.

This clonotype has more than one count but fewer than ten. This chain joins TRBV6-1 and TRBJ1-5, with 10 bases that match TRBD1. The CDR3 length is 15 residues. The junction had 8 bases not matched to a gene; V was cut back by 6 bases and J by 6 bases. CDR1 is MNHNS, CDR2 SASEGT, per germline. The DNA for the CDR3 is TGTGCCAGCAGCCGAGACAGGGGGCAGGGTCAGCCCCAGCATTTT. The encoded protein is CASSRDRGQGQPQHF.

The chain links TRBV5-1 to TRBJ2-3, with D possibly being TRBD1 (6 bases). This CDR3 has 15 amino acids. CDR1 is SGHRS, CDR2 YFSETQ, per germline. Trimming left V 2 bases short and J 1 base short, with 11 bases between. The CDR3, as DNA: TGCGCCAGCAGCTTAAACAGGGATGGCACAGATACGCAGTATTTT. Protein product: CASSLNRDGTDTQYF.

This clonotype appeared a few times. The V gene is TRBV7-9, the J gene TRBJ2-7; the match to TRBD2 covers 8 bases. The J segment lost 6 bases and the V segment lost 1 base, leaving 8 bases of the junction unmatched. Germline CDR1 reads SEHNR; CDR2 reads FQNEAQ (reference sequence). The CDR3 sequence is 15 residues long. In DNA form, the CDR3 reads TGTGCCAGCAGCTTAGATCTCGCGGGAGGCAGCGAGCAGTACTTC. This translates into CASSLDLAGGSEQYF.

This clonotype showed up just a few times. The J gene is TRBJ2-1, the V gene TRBV5-1; TRBD2 matches at 7 bases. Germline CDR1 SGHRS, CDR2 YFSETQ. The J segment lost 8 bases and the V segment lost 0 bases, leaving 5 bases of the junction unmatched. The CDR3 is made up of 14 amino acids. DNA of the CDR3: TGCGCCAGCAGCTTGGCTACTAGCGTCCATGAGCAGTTCTTC. Translated: CASSLATSVHEQFF.

This clonotype turned up a few times. The J gene is TRBJ2-3, the V gene TRBV10-3, with TRBD2 identical over 7 bases. V lost 6 bases, J lost 1 base, and 7 bases stayed unmatched. CDR1 ENHRY and CDR2 SYGVKD come from the germline V gene. The CDR3 runs 15 residues. In DNA form, the CDR3 reads TGTGCCATCAGGCCGAGCGGGGAAGGCACAGATACGCAGTATTTT. Encoded protein: CAIRPSGEGTDTQYF.

This rearrangement joins TRBV19 to TRBJ2-7; tentative D call: TRBD1 (6 bases). Trimming stripped 10 bases from V and 2 bases from J, with 18 bases between. This CDR3 comprises 14 residues. Per the germline V gene, CDR1 is LNHDA and CDR2 is SQIVND (reference sequence). Written as DNA, the CDR3 is TGTGCCACCCGAGTGGGACATTCCGCCTACGAGCAGTACTTC. Amino acid sequence: CATRVGHSAYEQYF.

The rearrangement joins TRBV6-2 or TRBV6-3 to TRBJ2-3; TRBD2 matches at 8 bases. Germline lookup yields CDR1 MNHEY and CDR2 SVGEGT. The CDR3 has 19 amino acids. Trimming cost V 2 bases and J 2 bases; bases outside gene matches: 15. Written as DNA, the CDR3 is TGTGCCAGCAGTTACGTGGCTGGTTTGAGCGGGGGATCCACAGATACGCAGTATTTT. Translation gives CASSYVAGLSGGSTDTQYF.

This clonotype was seen only a few times. V is TRBV27 and J is TRBJ1-5; D remains ambiguous. The germline V gene encodes CDR1 MNHEY and CDR2 SMNVEV (reference sequence). V dropped 4 bases and J dropped 2 bases, with 12 bases sitting between them. The CDR3 length is 15 residues. The CDR3 nucleotides are TGTGCCAGCAGTTCCCAGCCGGTTGGCAATCAGCCCCAGCATTTT. Protein: CASSSQPVGNQPQHF.